Sequencing of this T cell receptor beta chain was carried out in a study of regulatory T cells in long-lasting Graves disease. The V gene lost 0 bases and the J gene lost 0 bases, with 9 bases spanning the gap. Germline V gives CDR1 LGHDT, CDR2 YNNKEL (reference sequence). The CDR3 runs 16 residues. The time point was: newly diagnosed GD, antithyroid drugs for less than 3 months. PBMC-derived RNA was used for the TCR library. Relying on iRepertoire HTBI primers and Arm-PCR of CDR3 regions, the team built TCR beta libraries. TCRdb processed the multiplex PCR reads anew with MiXCR; each CDR3 protein has one entry. There are roughly 530,000 distinct CDR3 sequences in the sample; around 16% occur only once, and roughly 25% lies in the top ten. A further study also used this sample, focusing on T cells in Graves' hyperthyroidism and ophthalmopathy. That source adds: Blood also contained most expanded thyroid clonotypes above 0.001.

The specimen was peripheral blood mononuclear cells (PBMCs), collected at new diagnosis, from a patient treated with antithyroid drugs. The chain links TRBV3-1 to TRBJ2-1; D uncertain. This TCR came from a woman aged 40 to 65 with Graves disease. The CDR3 DNA sequence: TGTGCCAGCAGCCAAGATAGCCACTCCTCCTACAATGAGCAGTTCTTC. Protein sequence: CASSQDSHSSYNEQFF.